A single sample gave rise to the 15 T cell receptor beta chains below, sequenced in a study of T cells in localized non-small cell lung cancer. The table came from immunoSEQ multiplex PCR; TCRdb's copy has only in-frame clones and leaves some out. This sample has 60,000 to 65,000 clones, with around 90% found just once. Sequencing was performed on peripheral blood, taken before any cancer treatment. All receptors come from a woman between 35 and 70 years old with stage I lung adenocarcinoma.

This clone appeared a single time. This chain links TRBV7-8 with TRBJ1-1, with no clear D. CDR3 size: 14 residues. V lost 3 bases and J 6 bases, leaving 14 bases between the germline ends. The germline V gene encodes CDR1 SGHVS and CDR2 FQNEAQ. The DNA of the CDR3 is TGTGCCAGCAGCTTCGGTATCGGGTCGGCTGAAGCTTTCTTT. This sequence encodes CASSFGIGSAEAFF. Full variable domain (rest looked up from reference TRBV7-8 and TRBJ1-1): GAGVSQSPRYKVAKRGQDVALRCDPISGHVSLFWYQQALGQGPEFLTYFQNEAQLDKSGLPSDRFFAERPEGSVSTLKIQRTQQEDSAVYLCASSFGIGSAEAFFGQGTRLTVV.

The gene calls are TRBV5-1 and TRBJ1-4; 8 bases are shared with TRBD1. Germline CDR1 SGHRS, CDR2 YFSETQ. The CDR3 extends over 15 amino acids. V lost 4 bases and J lost 3; bases outside the gene matches: 5. The CDR3 nucleotides read TGCGCCAGCAGCCCAGGGACAGGTGCTAATGAAAAACTGTTTTTT. This translates into CASSPGTGANEKLFF.

The rearrangement joins TRBV7-9 to TRBJ1-1; D gene ambiguous. The V gene lost 1 base and the J gene lost 6 bases, with 12 bases spanning the gap. Germline-derived CDR1 and CDR2 are SEHNR and FQNEAQ (reference sequence). CDR3 length equals 14 residues. DNA of the CDR3: TGTGCCAGCAGCTTAGTAGAGGAATTAGCTGAAGCTTTCTTT. Its translation is CASSLVEELAEAFF.

The chain uses TRBV7-8 and TRBJ1-4; the D gene is possibly TRBD1 (6 bases). Germline CDR1 reads SGHVS; CDR2 reads FQNEAQ. The CDR3 is 13 residues long. The V end was cut by 7 bases, the J end by 10 bases, with 16 bases between. CDR3 DNA sequence: TGTGCCAGCACCCTAGGGGGGGGTGGAAAACTGTTTTTT. Its protein is CASTLGGGGKLFF.

The V gene is TRBV5-1, the J gene TRBJ2-7; weak D call: TRBD1 (6 bases). With 4 bases removed from V and 7 bases from J, the gap between germline ends came to 15 bases. Germline-derived CDR1 and CDR2 are SGHRS and YFSETQ. This CDR3 is built from 13 residues. The CDR3 DNA follows: TGCGCCAGCAGCCGCCGGAGGACAGATGAGCAGTACTTC. Residues: CASSRRRTDEQYF.

J is TRBJ1-5 and V is TRBV6-6; no clear D gene. The germline V gene has CDR1 MNHNY and CDR2 SVGAGI (reference sequence). The CDR3 is 15 residues long. Between the trimmed V and J ends, which lost 8 bases and 1 base, there was a span of 15 bases. The CDR3 reads CASQTRAGSNQPQHF. Written as DNA, the CDR3 is TGTGCCAGCCAAACGAGGGCGGGGAGCAATCAGCCCCAGCATTTT.

This rearrangement joins TRBV2 to TRBJ2-3, with 12 bases matching TRBD2. Germline V gene lookup returns CDR1 SNHLY and CDR2 FYNNEI. V trimming: 7 bases; J trimming: 3 bases; junction bases outside the gene matches: 5. This CDR3 spans 15 amino acids. CDR3 in DNA: TGTGCCAGCAATCGACTAGCGGGAGAAACAGATACGCAGTATTTT. This translates into CASNRLAGETDTQYF.

The rearrangement uses TRBV29-1 and TRBJ1-2; the D gene is possibly TRBD1 (6 bases). The germline gives CDR1 SQVTM, CDR2 ANQGSEA. This CDR3 has 13 residues. Trimming took 4 bases from V and 2 from J, leaving 11 bases between them. CDR3 coding DNA: TGCAGCGTTGGGGGGGCTTCGAACTATGGCTACACCTTC. Amino acids: CSVGGASNYGYTF.

The V call is TRBV29-1, the J call TRBJ2-1; TRBD2 is a possible D gene (6 bases). CDR1 SQVTM and CDR2 ANQGSEA come from the germline V gene. The CDR3 runs 12 residues. Deletions cut 7 bases from V and 4 bases from J, with 11 bases between. The CDR3 DNA reads TGCAGCGCGATAGCGGATTACAATGAGCAGTTCTTC. The encoded protein is CSAIADYNEQFF.

J is TRBJ1-2 and V is TRBV30; 9 bases line up with TRBD1. The CDR3 runs to 18 residues. Germline V gives CDR1 GTSNPN, CDR2 SVGIG (reference sequence). Trimming cost V 2 bases and J 8 bases; bases outside gene matches: 21. DNA of the CDR3: TGTGCCTGGAGTTTAACGTTAACGGACAGGGGATTAGAGAAAGGCTACACCTTC. Its protein is CAWSLTLTDRGLEKGYTF.

The rearrangement joins TRBV4-3 to TRBJ1-2; D might be TRBD1 (5 bases). Trimming took 0 bases from V and 4 from J, leaving 9 bases between them. Germline lookup yields CDR1 LGHNA and CDR2 YSLEER. The CDR3 is 14 residues long. The CDR3 protein is CASSQERGGYGYTF. CDR3 nucleotides: TGCGCCAGCAGCCAAGAGAGGGGAGGCTATGGCTACACCTTC.

This clone was detected only once. The chain links TRBV7-2 to TRBJ2-3; D is ambiguous. The V and J ends lost 3 bases and 0 bases respectively, with 1 base between them. The CDR3 has 12 amino acids. Germline V gene sequence: CDR1 SGHTA, CDR2 FQGNSA. In nucleotides, the CDR3 is TGTGCCAGCAGCTTCAGCACAGATACGCAGTATTTT. It encodes CASSFSTDTQYF.

This clone was recorded once. The V call is TRBV16, the J call TRBJ1-1; a weak D match, TRBD1 (6 bases). The CDR3 covers 14 residues. Germline CDR1 is KGHSY and CDR2 is FQNENV. Between the trimmed V and J ends, which lost 1 base and 6 bases, there was a span of 12 bases. The CDR3 bases are TGTGCCAGCAGCCAATTAGCGGGGGGCCCTGAAGCTTTCTTT. Residues: CASSQLAGGPEAFF.

This chain connects TRBV5-1 to TRBJ2-6; D not certain. Looked up from germline, CDR1 is SGHRS and CDR2 is YFSETQ. The CDR3 length is 16 residues. The V gene lost 0 bases and the J gene lost 0 bases, with 7 bases spanning the gap. For the CDR3, the DNA is TGCGCCAGCAGCTTGGGAGCGAGCTCTGGGGCCAACGTCCTGACTTTC. This gives the protein CASSLGASSGANVLTF.

This rearrangement joins TRBV18 to TRBJ1-1; weak D call: TRBD1 (5 bases). CDR3 length: 14 amino acids. Germline V gene data show CDR1 as KGHSH and CDR2 as LQKENI. Between the trimmed V and J ends, which lost 1 base and 0 bases, there was a span of 6 bases. As DNA, the CDR3 is TGTGCCAGCTCACCACAGGGGCTGAACACTGAAGCTTTCTTT. It translates to CASSPQGLNTEAFF.